This T cell receptor (beta chain) stems from a study of T cell responses to AZD1222 COVID-19 vaccine. Method: immunoSEQ multiplex PCR; TCRdb's copy keeps in-frame clones and lacks some. The sample includes about 170,000 clones, less than 95% seen only once; the top ten take about 1.4%. This CDR3 is built from 16 residues. Germline V lookup: CDR1 SQVTM, CDR2 ANQGSEA. After removal of 2 bases from V and 6 bases from J, the junction contained 10 bases not matched to a gene. Regarding the study as a whole: Spike as a whole was targeted by vaccine-associated CD4 TCRs, dominant at 160-218 and 743-854. Baseline serostatus was positive in only six AZD1222 recipients. Mostly white British, mostly female donors; authors suggested clonal diversity may be underestimated. Repertoire sampling occurred only after the peak T cell response.

This clone was detected a few times. The antigen remains unidentified. The specimen was peripheral blood, collected on day 0 of AZD1222 vaccination. This TCR derives from an adult in good health. The rearrangement joins TRBV29-1 to TRBJ1-2; 12 bases agree with TRBD1. The CDR3 nucleotides are TGCAGCGTTGAATTAGGGGGACAGGGGGCTCGGGATGGCTACACCTTC. Its translation is CSVELGGQGARDGYTF.